This entry describes one T cell receptor beta chain. Per the study methods: Reference gene primer amplification yielded estimated nucleated cell counts. The data were produced by immunoSEQ multiplex PCR, yet TCRdb's version contains in-frame clones alone and is incomplete. Clone size and the V and J calls come from that table; the DNA yielded D and trimming. The sample lists approximately 31,000 clones; about 91% were seen once. The sample originates from a study of blood T cell repertoires in COVID-19. About the research overall: Samples representing acute and convalescent COVID-19 were sourced from the United States, Italy and Spain. Nucleic acid was either cDNA or gDNA, and it came from T cells, B-cell-depleted T cells, or PBMCs.

The CDR3 has 13 residues. The germline gives CDR1 MNHEY, CDR2 SVGAGI. Trimming cost V 6 bases and J 5 bases; bases outside gene matches: 4. This clonotype originated in a man aged 80 or over with acute or convalescent COVID-19. Material for sequencing was peripheral blood. The chain carries TRBV6-5 and TRBJ2-1; 7 bases map to TRBD1. CDR3 nucleotides: TGTGCCAGCAGCTGGGGGACAGACAATGAGCAGTTCTTC. This gives the protein CASSWGTDNEQFF.